This T cell receptor beta chain was observed in a study of Ad26.COV2.S vaccination and SARS-CoV-2 variants (dated by TCRdb to the early 2020s). About the investigation overall: Donors in the vaccine arm were drawn from COV1001, a phase I-IIa trial of Ad26.COV2.S in healthy adults that was multicentre, randomized, double-blind and placebo-controlled. Ad26.COV2.S was administered intramuscularly at a dose of 5x10^10 or 1x10^11 viral particles, either as one shot or as two shots given 56 days apart. TCRbeta repertoire sequencing was used to assess the specificity and breadth of SARS-CoV-2-reactive T cell receptors after Ad26.COV2.S vaccination. A total of roughly 32 samples were included in the TCR-sequenced set, comprising approximately 20 Ad26.COV2.S vaccine recipients, 5 placebo recipients and 8 SARS-CoV-2 convalescent individuals. Trial participants were randomized into five groups of five: low-dose or high-dose Ad26.COV2.S given once or twice, or placebo on both occasions. Investigators remained blinded to trial group allocation during experiments and outcome assessment.

General study outcomes and caveats: The study lacked the statistical power to compare responses across vaccine doses or regimens. The authors noted that total T cell responses may have been underestimated by the TCR breadth and depth analyses. Substantial breadth of spike-specific CD8+ and CD4+ T cell responses was reported after vaccination. Ad26.COV2.S recipients had higher spike-specific TCR breadth than placebo recipients (P = 0.0014). Non-spike TCR breadth was comparable between vaccine and placebo recipients, consistent with the vaccine containing only spike.

The immunoSEQ Assay was used to sequence TCRbeta CDR3 regions. After extraction, genomic DNA underwent amplification by bias-controlled multiplex PCR, followed by high-throughput sequencing. The published analysis was carried out like this. To quantify the absolute abundance of every unique TCRbeta CDR3 region, sequences were collapsed and filtered. T cell fraction was estimated by normalization of TCRbeta template counts to usable DNA, with usable DNA being measured through amplification of reference genes present in all nucleated cells. Repertoire TCRs were annotated as SARS-CoV-2-specific by exact matching of V gene, CDR3 amino acid sequence and J gene to a known reactive TCR set. The reference SARS-CoV-2 TCR set came from MIRA and was filtered for enrichment in COVID-19-positive ImmuneCODE repertoires, removing public or cross-reactive TCRs. Using the MIRA antigens, annotated TCRs were further analysed by specific ORF or by position within an ORF. Breadth was defined as annotated unique rearrangements over total unique productive rearrangements; depth was the summed frequency of those rearrangements. TCR breadth was compared between groups using two-sided Wilcoxon rank-sum tests. Entries here come from immuneACCESS through TCRdb and include only in-frame sequences with V and J called. Some clones fail to appear in such tables; in the studies checked, an unresolved V gene covers under half of the shortfall, and the cause of the remainder is unknown. V, J and clone size are taken as reported in that table, and D and trimming were inferred from the DNA itself. Here the sample has some 460,000 clones; about 88% occur a single time. The ten largest clones capture around 1.8% of the sample.

The sample's treatment or condition label, decoded: around 19 received Ad26.COV2.S at low or high dose, single or two shots; roughly five received placebo; per-sample allocation not given. For vaccine and placebo recipients, the sequenced repertoires came from samples collected on day 63 after the first injection. In Cohort 1b, 20 to 25 adults aged 18-55 years were enrolled at a single site in Boston, USA, between 29 July and 7 August 2020. Ad26.COV2.S consisted of a replication-incompetent adenovirus type 26 vector by which a prefusion-stabilized SARS-CoV-2 spike protein from the original Wuhan strain was expressed. Comment on this clone: Its target antigen remains unknown. The input lacks base qualities; no much larger clone sits a single base away.

After removal of 3 bases from V and 5 bases from J, the junction retains 6 bases not matched to a gene. CDR1 GTSNPN and CDR2 SVGIG are derived from the germline V gene (reference sequence). The CDR3 numbers 13 residues from cysteine through phenylalanine. Just the 39-base CDR3 DNA is kept, in frame starting at base 1. The rearranged chain carries TRBV30 and TRBJ2-5, with 7 bases aligning to TRBD2. Sequences were derived from peripheral blood, sampled in a trial of Ad26.COV2.S vaccine versus placebo. The sequence was obtained from a person between 18 and 59 years old who received the Ad26.COV2.S COVID-19 vaccine or a placebo. The base sequence is TGTGCCTGGAGGGGCGGGAGTGGCGAGACCCAGTACTTC. It specifies CAWRGGSGETQYF.